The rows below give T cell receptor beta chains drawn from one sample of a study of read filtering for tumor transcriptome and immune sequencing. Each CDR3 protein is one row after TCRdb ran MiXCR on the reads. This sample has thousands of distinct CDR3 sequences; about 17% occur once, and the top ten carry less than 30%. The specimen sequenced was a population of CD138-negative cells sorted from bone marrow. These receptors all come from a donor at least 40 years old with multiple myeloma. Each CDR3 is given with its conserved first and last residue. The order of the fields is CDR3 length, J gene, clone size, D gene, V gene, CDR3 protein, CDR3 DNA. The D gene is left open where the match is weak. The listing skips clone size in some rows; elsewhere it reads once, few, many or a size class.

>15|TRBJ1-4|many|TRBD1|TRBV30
CACRRWDRRGEKLFF
TGTGCCTGCAGACGGTGGGACAGGCGCGGCGAAAAACTGTTTTTT
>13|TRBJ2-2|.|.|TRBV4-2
CASTSGFGGELSF
TGTGCCAGCACCTCGGGGTTTGGAGGGGAGCTGTCTTTT
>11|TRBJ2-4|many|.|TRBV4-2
CASSAVTVQYF
TGTGCCAGCAGCGCAGTTACCGTTCAGTACTTC
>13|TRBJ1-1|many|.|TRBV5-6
CASSLTLEQEAFF
TGTGCCAGCAGCTTGACCCTCGAACAGGAAGCTTTCTTT
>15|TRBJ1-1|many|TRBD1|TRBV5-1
CASSWGTGVNTEAFF
TGCGCCAGCAGCTGGGGCACAGGGGTAAACACTGAAGCTTTCTTT
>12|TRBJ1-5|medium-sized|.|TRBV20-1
CSARDSNQPQHF
TGCAGTGCTAGAGATAGCAATCAGCCCCAGCATTTT
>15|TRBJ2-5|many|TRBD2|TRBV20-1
CSARGGLAGSGTQYF
TGCAGTGCTAGGGGGGGACTAGCGGGGAGCGGGACCCAGTACTTC
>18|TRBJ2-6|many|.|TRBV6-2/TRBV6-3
CASSYSATSLSGANVLTF
TGTGCCAGCAGTTACTCGGCGACGTCACTCTCTGGGGCCAACGTCCTGACTTTC
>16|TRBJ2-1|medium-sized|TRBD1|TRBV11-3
CASSLGSGGSYNEQFF
TGTGCCAGCAGCTTAGGTTCAGGGGGCTCCTACAATGAGCAGTTCTTC
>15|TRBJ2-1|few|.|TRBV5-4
CASSLEIGRSNEQLF
TGTGCCAGCAGCTTAGAAATCGGGAGAAGCAATGAGCAGCTCTTC
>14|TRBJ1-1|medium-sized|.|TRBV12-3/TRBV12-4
CASSFVRGGTEAFF
TGTGCCAGCAGTTTTGTGAGGGGTGGGACTGAAGCTTTCTTT
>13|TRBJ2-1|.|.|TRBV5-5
CASSLGTVNEQFF
TGTGCCAGCAGCTTGGGGACGGTCAATGAGCAGTTCTTC
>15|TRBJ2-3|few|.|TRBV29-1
CSVVQRRTSTDTQYF
TGCAGCGTCGTCCAAAGGAGGACTAGCACAGATACGCAGTATTTT
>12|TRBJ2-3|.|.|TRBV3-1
CASSPLPDTQYF
TGTGCCAGCAGCCCACTACCAGATACGCAGTATTTT
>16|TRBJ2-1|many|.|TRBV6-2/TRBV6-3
CASSPTPRISYSEQFF
TGTGCCAGCAGCCCAACCCCTAGGATCTCCTACAGTGAGCAGTTCTTC
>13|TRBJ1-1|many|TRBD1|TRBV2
CASNRGQGTEAFF
TGTGCCAGCAACCGGGGACAGGGAACTGAAGCTTTCTTT
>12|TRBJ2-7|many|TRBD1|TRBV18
CASSPTGEEQYF
TGTGCCAGCTCACCCACAGGGGAGGAGCAGTACTTC
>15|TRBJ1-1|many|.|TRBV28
CASSRTGRGNTEAFF
TGTGCCAGCAGTCGAACAGGGCGGGGGAACACTGAAGCTTTCTTT
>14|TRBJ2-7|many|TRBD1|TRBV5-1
CASSLEGAPYEQYF
TGCGCCAGCAGCTTGGAGGGGGCACCATACGAGCAGTACTTC
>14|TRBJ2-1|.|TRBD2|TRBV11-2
CASSLEGTGGEQFF
TGTGCCAGCAGCTTAGAAGGGACGGGGGGTGAGCAGTTCTTC
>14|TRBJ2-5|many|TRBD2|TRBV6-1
CAGNSGGALETQYF
TGTGCCGGGAATAGCGGGGGGGCCCTAGAGACCCAGTACTTC
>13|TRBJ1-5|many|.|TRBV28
CASSRGSYQPQHF
TGTGCCAGCAGTAGGGGGTCTTATCAGCCCCAGCATTTT
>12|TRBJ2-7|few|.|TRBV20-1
CSASLRGDEQYF
TGCAGTGCTAGCCTAAGGGGCGACGAGCAGTACTTC
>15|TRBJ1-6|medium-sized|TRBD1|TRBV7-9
CASSRQTRGRSPLHF
TGTGCCAGCAGCCGTCAGACCAGGGGGCGGTCACCCCTCCACTTT
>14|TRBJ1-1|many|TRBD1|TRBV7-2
CASSLTGERTEAFF
TGTGCCAGCAGCCTGACAGGGGAAAGGACTGAAGCTTTCTTT
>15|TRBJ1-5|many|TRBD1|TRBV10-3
CAISESGTGNQPQHF
TGTGCCATCAGTGAGTCGGGGACAGGGAATCAGCCCCAGCATTTT
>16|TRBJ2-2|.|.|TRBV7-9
CASKPPKQLNTGELFF
TGTGCCAGTAAACCCCCGAAGCAATTGAACACCGGGGAGCTGTTTTTT
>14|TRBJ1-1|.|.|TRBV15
CATGYRQENTEAFF
TGTGCCACCGGCTATCGACAGGAAAACACTGAGGCTTTCTTT
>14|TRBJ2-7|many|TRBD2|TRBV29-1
CSVGGVAGTYEQYF
TGCAGCGTTGGGGGGGTAGCGGGGACCTACGAGCAGTACTTC
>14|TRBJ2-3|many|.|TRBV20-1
CSARHFSEADTQYF
TGCAGTGCTAGACACTTCTCAGAGGCGGATACGCAGTATTTT
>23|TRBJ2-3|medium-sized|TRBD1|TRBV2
CASSSPGQLRSGDGSVNTDTQYF
TGTGCCAGCAGTTCACCGGGACAGCTTCGTTCTGGCGATGGGTCCGTCAACACAGATACGCAGTATTTT
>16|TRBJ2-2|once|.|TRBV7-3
CASSLNRCPNTGELFF
TGTGCCAGCAGCTTGAACCGCTGCCCTAACACCGGGGAGCTGTTTTTT
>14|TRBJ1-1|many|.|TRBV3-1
CASSQRHGDTEAFF
TGTGCCAGCAGCCAAAGACACGGGGACACTGAAGCTTTCTTT
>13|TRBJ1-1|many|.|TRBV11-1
CASSPRQNTEAFF
TGTGCCAGCAGCCCCCGACAGAACACTGAAGCTTTCTTT
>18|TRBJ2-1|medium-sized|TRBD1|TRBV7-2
CASSLRGDRALVFNEQFF
TGTGCCAGCAGCTTAAGGGGGGACAGGGCTCTGGTCTTCAATGAGCAGTTCTTC